This is a list of T cell receptor beta chains from one sample in a study of blood T cell repertoires in COVID-19. Data came from immunoSEQ multiplex PCR; TCRdb stores just in-frame clones and leaves some out. The sample lists about 230,000 clones, over 75% seen once, with 7.5% to 9% in the top ten. The sequenced material came from peripheral blood. All receptors derive from an elderly woman with acute or convalescent COVID-19. Both conserved end residues are part of each CDR3. Each record gives: D gene, V gene, J gene, clone size, CDR3 DNA, CDR3 protein. A D gene is named only where the DNA matches it firmly. Clone size is not always given. Where it is, it says once, few, many or a class for expanded clones.

>.|TRBV29-1|TRBJ2-7|.
TGCAGCGTTGAATCAGGTTCCAACGAGCAGTACTTC
CSVESGSNEQYF
>.|TRBV10-3|TRBJ1-3|.
TGTGCCATCAGACAGGGCGCTGGAAACACCATATATTTT
CAIRQGAGNTIYF
>.|TRBV2|TRBJ2-7|few
TGTGCCAGCAGTGAAAGCTCCGAGCAGTACTTC
CASSESSEQYF
>.|TRBV6-5|TRBJ1-2|once
TGTGCCAGCAGTTACGGAACCCCGGGGTATGGCTACACCTTC
CASSYGTPGYGYTF
>.|TRBV27|TRBJ2-7|once
TGTGCCAGCAGTTTATCGTCAATTCACGAGCAGTACTTC
CASSLSSIHEQYF
>.|TRBV18|TRBJ1-1|.
TGTGCCAGCTCACCACCGGGGGCGCGGGCCACTGAAGCTTTCTTT
CASSPPGARATEAFF
>TRBD1|TRBV29-1|TRBJ1-2|once
TGCAGCGTACGAGACAGGGTTCAAGGCTACACCTTC
CSVRDRVQGYTF
>TRBD2|TRBV6-5|TRBJ2-1|.
TGTGCCGGAAGGCTAGCGGGGGGGCCCCATGAGCAGTTCTTC
CAGRLAGGPHEQFF
>TRBD2|TRBV5-4|TRBJ2-7|.
TGTGCCAGCAACCGAGGGACTAGCTACGAGCAGTACTTC
CASNRGTSYEQYF
>.|TRBV6-6|TRBJ1-2|.
TGTGCCAGCCACAGGGAGGGATATGGCTACACCTTC
CASHREGYGYTF
>.|TRBV6-4|TRBJ1-1|once
TGTGCCAGCAGGGACAGCCTGAACACTGAAGCTTTCTTT
CASRDSLNTEAFF
>TRBD1|TRBV11-2|TRBJ1-6|once
TGTGCCAGCACAGGGGGCTCCTATAATTCACCCCTCCACTTT
CASTGGSYNSPLHF
>TRBD2|TRBV9|TRBJ2-3|few
TGTGCCAGCAGCGTAGATCCCCCGGGACTAGCGGTGGGCGCAGATACGCAGTATTTT
CASSVDPPGLAVGADTQYF
>TRBD2|TRBV4-1|TRBJ2-1|.
TGCGCCAGCAGCCCCCGTGGGACTAGCGGGGGGTTGAATGAGCAGTTCTTC
CASSPRGTSGGLNEQFF
>TRBD1|TRBV7-2|TRBJ1-2|.
TGTGCCAGCGGAGACAGGGTAGGCTATGGCTACACCTTC
CASGDRVGYGYTF
>TRBD1|TRBV28|TRBJ1-6|few
TGTGCCAGCAGTGGGGGGACAGGGATTAATTCACCCCTCCACTTT
CASSGGTGINSPLHF
>.|TRBV2|TRBJ2-7|.
TGTGCCAGCAGTGACCGACAGGATTTTTCCTACGAGCAGTACTTC
CASSDRQDFSYEQYF
>.|TRBV18|TRBJ1-5|.
TGTGCCAGCTCACTGGGACTGGGGCAGCCCCAGCATTTT
CASSLGLGQPQHF
>.|TRBV27|TRBJ2-1|.
TGTGCCAGCAGTTTATTCCGTCCCGGGGGAATCACCTTAAGCTCCTACAATGAGCAGTTCTTC
CASSLFRPGGITLSSYNEQFF
>TRBD2|TRBV3-1/TRBV3-2|TRBJ2-1|.
TGTGCCAGCAGTGATAGCGGGAGTGGGTACAATGAGCAGTTCTTC
CASSDSGSGYNEQFF
>TRBD1|TRBV27|TRBJ2-3|.
TGTGCCAGCAGTCCCGGAGACAGGGTAGTAGATACGCAGTATTTT
CASSPGDRVVDTQYF
>.|TRBV11-2|TRBJ2-1|.
TGTGCCAGCAGCTTAGCCGGACTCTACAATGAGCAGTTCTTC
CASSLAGLYNEQFF
>TRBD1|TRBV9|TRBJ1-4|.
TGTGCCAGCAGCCACGGACAGGGACCTAATGAAAAACTGTTTTTT
CASSHGQGPNEKLFF
>TRBD2|TRBV5-1|TRBJ2-5|.
TGCGCCAGCAGCTTGGGACTAGCCCCAGAGACCCAGTACTTC
CASSLGLAPETQYF
>TRBD1|TRBV19|TRBJ1-1|.
TGTGCCAGTAGCTTGGGACAGGCATACACTGAAGCTTTCTTT
CASSLGQAYTEAFF
>.|TRBV5-4|TRBJ1-2|.
TGTGCCAGCAGCTATAGTTCAGGGGCTATGGGTGGCTACACCTTC
CASSYSSGAMGGYTF
>.|TRBV7-8|TRBJ2-3|.
TGTGCCAGCAGCTTAGCGCTCCCTAGTCTTGGGGGGGATACGCAGTATTTT
CASSLALPSLGGDTQYF
>.|TRBV10-3|TRBJ1-2|once
TGTGCCATCAGTGAGTCGGGGATGGGGAGGAAGGACTATGGCTACACCTTC
CAISESGMGRKDYGYTF
>.|TRBV11-2|TRBJ2-1|few
TGTGCCAGCAGCTTAGGGCGGAACCCCTACAATGAGCAGTTCTTC
CASSLGRNPYNEQFF
>TRBD1|TRBV5-4|TRBJ1-6|few
TGTGCCAGCAGCCCGGGGACAGGGGGCGGTTCACCCCTCCACTTT
CASSPGTGGGSPLHF
>TRBD2|TRBV27|TRBJ2-1|once
TGTGCCAGCAGTCCATCGGGGGGACTAGCGGGACGAAACAATGAGCAGTTCTTC
CASSPSGGLAGRNNEQFF
>.|TRBV10-3|TRBJ2-2|.
TGTGCCATCAGTGAAGGAGGTTCGGACACCGGGGAGCTGTTTTTT
CAISEGGSDTGELFF
>TRBD1|TRBV30|TRBJ1-4|.
TGTGCCTGGAGTATCATAGGGGGCTCTACTAATGAAAAACTGTTTTTT
CAWSIIGGSTNEKLFF
>TRBD1|TRBV25-1|TRBJ1-1|few
TGTGCCAGCAGTGAAGGGCAGGGGGTACCCTACACTGAAGCTTTCTTT
CASSEGQGVPYTEAFF
>.|TRBV5-1|TRBJ2-6|.
TGCGCCAGCAGCTTGGGGGCCACGAAACCTTCTGGGGCCAACGTCCTGACTTTC
CASSLGATKPSGANVLTF
>TRBD1|TRBV28|TRBJ1-2|few
TGTGCCAGCAGTCTTCAGGGGGCGGAAGGGTATGGCTACACCTTC
CASSLQGAEGYGYTF
>.|TRBV5-1|TRBJ1-1|.
TGCGCCAGCAGCTTGGACAGGCGGAACACTGAAGCTTTCTTT
CASSLDRRNTEAFF
>TRBD2|TRBV4-2|TRBJ2-7|.
TGTGCCAGCAGCCAAGAGACGGGACTAGCGGGAGAGTACTTCAGCTCCTACGAGCAGTACTTC
CASSQETGLAGEYFSSYEQYF
>TRBD1|TRBV30|TRBJ2-3|.
TGTGCCTGGAGTACACCCGGGACAGGGGGTGAAGGTACGCAGTATTTT
CAWSTPGTGGEGTQYF
>.|TRBV10-3|TRBJ2-7|.
TGTGCCATCAGTGCCCAGGACTTGAGCTCCTACGAGCAGTACTTC
CAISAQDLSSYEQYF
>.|TRBV21-1|TRBJ2-1|.
TGTGCCAGCAGCAACGACAGGGACGACAATGAGCAGTTCTTC
CASSNDRDDNEQFF
>TRBD2|TRBV7-8|TRBJ2-7|few
TGTGCCAGCGCCATCGGCGGGGGGGCCTACGAGCAGTACTTC
CASAIGGGAYEQYF
>TRBD2|TRBV5-1|TRBJ2-1|.
TGCGCCAGCAGCTTTGGACTAGAGAACAATGAGCAGTTCTTC
CASSFGLENNEQFF
>.|TRBV5-1|TRBJ2-7|once
TGCGCCAGCAGCTTGGGGGGAGAGGAACACGAGCAGTACTTC
CASSLGGEEHEQYF
>.|TRBV3-1/TRBV3-2|TRBJ2-2|.
TGTGCCAGCAGCCACCGGGGGAACACCGGGGAGCTGTTTTTT
CASSHRGNTGELFF
>TRBD1|TRBV2|TRBJ2-7|.
TGTGCCAGCCAGATAAAAGGGGGCGCCTACTACGAGCAGTACTTC
CASQIKGGAYYEQYF
>TRBD2|TRBV10-3|TRBJ2-3|.
TGTGCCATCAGTGAGCCGCTTCAAAGGCTAGCGGGGTCTAGCACAGATACGCAGTATTTT
CAISEPLQRLAGSSTDTQYF
>TRBD1|TRBV2|TRBJ1-5|.
TGTGCCAGCAAAGGGACAGGGACTCAGCCCCAGCATTTT
CASKGTGTQPQHF
>TRBD1|TRBV11-2|TRBJ2-3|.
TGTGCCAGCAGCTTAGATCTGGGACAGGGAGTTAATACGCAGTATTTT
CASSLDLGQGVNTQYF
>.|TRBV11-3|TRBJ2-5|.
TGTGCCAGCAGCTTGGGGGGGCCCCGAGAGACCCAGTACTTC
CASSLGGPRETQYF
>.|TRBV4-1|TRBJ1-1|.
TGCGCCAGCAGCCAAGAGCTGGGGAGGCGTAGGAACACTGAAGCTTTCTTT
CASSQELGRRRNTEAFF